This is a list of T cell receptor beta chains from one sample in a study of metastatic and nonmetastatic thyroid tumors. TCRdb reassembled clones from the PCR reads with MiXCR. The sample holds around 65,000 clones; more than 13% are singletons and the top ten take approximately 7%. Sequences were obtained from blood. The source of these receptors is a male donor with papillary thyroid cancer or a benign thyroid nodule (not recorded which). Some clones in this sample may be carry-over from other donors' samples. Each CDR3 is given with its conserved first and last residue. The D gene is left open where the match is weak. Some rows mark clone size as missing; the rest say once, few, many or name a class of expanded clone.

cdr3_aa | cdr3_nt | clone_size | d_call | j_call | v_call
CASSLDVNQPQHF | TGTGCCAGCAGCTTAGACGTCAATCAGCCCCAGCATTTT | medium-sized | . | TRBJ1-5 | TRBV7-9
CSVEDRFGRERDEQFF | TGCAGCGTTGAAGATCGATTTGGGCGGGAGAGGGATGAGCAGTTCTTC | . | TRBD2 | TRBJ2-1 | TRBV29-1
CASSQERPGLAGDEQYF | TGTGCCAGCAGCCAAGAAAGACCGGGACTAGCGGGTGACGAGCAGTACTTC | many | TRBD2 | TRBJ2-7 | TRBV3-1
CASRQTGDYGYTF | TGTGCCAGCAGACAGACAGGGGACTATGGCTACACCTTC | many | TRBD1 | TRBJ1-2 | TRBV11-2
CASSYSGQNTGELFF | TGTGCCAGCAGTTACTCGGGACAGAACACCGGGGAGCTGTTTTTT | many | . | TRBJ2-2 | TRBV6-5
CASSLLEPQWHVEQFF | TGTGCCAGCAGCCTGCTAGAGCCCCAATGGCACGTTGAGCAGTTCTTC | many | . | TRBJ2-1 | TRBV2
CASSQALGRTNTGELFF | TGCGCCAGCAGCCAAGCTTTGGGCCGAACGAACACCGGGGAGCTGTTTTTT | . | . | TRBJ2-2 | TRBV4-1
CASSYSGQWPWEQFF | TGTGCCAGCAGTTACTCGGGACAGTGGCCCTGGGAGCAGTTCTTC | . | TRBD1 | TRBJ2-1 | TRBV6-6
CASSILGLAGGTDTQYF | TGTGCCAGTAGTATCCTCGGACTAGCGGGGGGCACAGATACGCAGTATTTT | . | TRBD2 | TRBJ2-3 | TRBV19
CASSPGQSSGRNQPQHF | TGTGCCAGCTCACCAGGCCAGTCCTCGGGGCGGAATCAGCCCCAGCATTTT | . | . | TRBJ1-5 | TRBV18
CASSFDGSAQPQHF | TGTGCCAGCAGCTTCGACGGGTCCGCTCAGCCCCAGCATTTT | many | . | TRBJ1-5 | TRBV5-8
CASSFGHFNEQFF | TGTGCCAGCAGTTTTGGCCATTTCAATGAGCAGTTCTTC | . | . | TRBJ2-1 | TRBV12-3/TRBV12-4
CASSYSGSSSGANVLTF | TGTGCCAGCAGTTACTCTGGTTCTTCCTCTGGGGCCAACGTCCTGACTTTC | . | . | TRBJ2-6 | TRBV6-5
CASSQTRTGAGEQYF | TGTGCCAGCAGTCAAACCCGGACAGGGGCAGGCGAGCAGTACTTC | many | TRBD1 | TRBJ2-7 | TRBV6-2/TRBV6-3
CASSRGQGRIGELFF | TGTGCCAGCAGCCGCGGACAGGGGAGGATCGGGGAGCTGTTTTTT | many | TRBD1 | TRBJ2-2 | TRBV5-6
CASSPPEMGLTNTGELFF | TGTGCCAGCAGTCCTCCAGAGATGGGGCTGACGAACACCGGGGAGCTGTTTTTT | . | . | TRBJ2-2 | TRBV28
CASSYVAGEALDTQYF | TGTGCCAGCAGTTATGTAGCGGGAGAGGCCTTGGATACGCAGTATTTT | many | TRBD2 | TRBJ2-3 | TRBV6-2/TRBV6-3
CASSLGTGESRAFF | TGCGCCAGCAGCCTAGGGACAGGGGAATCGAGGGCTTTCTTT | many | TRBD1 | TRBJ1-1 | TRBV4-1
CASSVGEREQFF | TGTGCCAGCAGCGTAGGAGAGCGGGAGCAGTTCTTC | many | . | TRBJ2-1 | TRBV6-1
CASSRPRDTQYF | TGTGCCAGCAGCCGGCCTCGGGATACGCAGTATTTT | many | . | TRBJ2-3 | TRBV7-9
CASSPGMDTQYF | TGTGCCAGCAGTCCAGGGATGGATACGCAGTATTTT | many | . | TRBJ2-3 | TRBV6-1
CASSVAHGDSSYNEQFF | TGTGCCAGCAGCGTAGCTCACGGGGACTCATCCTACAATGAGCAGTTCTTC | many | . | TRBJ2-1 | TRBV9
CASSTRQGGRYTF | TGTGCCAGCAGTACACGACAGGGGGGACGCTACACCTTC | many | TRBD1 | TRBJ1-2 | TRBV28
CASSPPRSGRAYEQYF | TGTGCCAGCTCACCACCACGTAGCGGGAGGGCCTACGAGCAGTACTTC | many | TRBD2 | TRBJ2-7 | TRBV18
CASSLTSSGNTIYF | TGTGCCAGCAGCCTGACGAGCTCTGGAAACACCATATATTTT | many | . | TRBJ1-3 | TRBV7-3
CATSDPSGRGTDTQYF | TGTGCCACCAGTGATCCTAGCGGGAGGGGCACAGATACGCAGTATTTT | many | TRBD2 | TRBJ2-3 | TRBV24-1
CASSQEPPSANTGELFF | TGCGCCAGCAGCCAAGAGCCCCCTAGCGCAAACACCGGGGAGCTGTTTTTT | many | . | TRBJ2-2 | TRBV4-1
CASSLDTGTTPTDTQYF | TGCGCCAGCAGCTTGGATACAGGGACTACCCCGACAGATACGCAGTATTTT | . | . | TRBJ2-3 | TRBV5-1
CASSPDAIEGTGELFF | TGTGCCAGCAGTCCAGATGCTATCGAGGGCACCGGGGAGCTGTTTTTT | few | . | TRBJ2-2 | TRBV12-3/TRBV12-4
CASSEDLGTYEQYF | TGTGCCAGCAGTGAAGATCTGGGAACCTACGAGCAGTACTTC | once | . | TRBJ2-7 | TRBV4-2
CVSGPWGGANTEAFF | TGTGTCAGTGGTCCATGGGGGGGCGCGAACACTGAAGCTTTCTTT | . | . | TRBJ1-1 | TRBV19
CASRSRVYQPQHF | TGTGCCAGCAGGTCGAGGGTTTATCAGCCCCAGCATTTT | many | . | TRBJ1-5 | TRBV28
CASSLVREGQVQFF | TGTGCCAGCAGTTTGGTACGGGAGGGCCAGGTTCAGTTCTTC | . | TRBD2 | TRBJ2-1 | TRBV12-3/TRBV12-4
CAWSYSINQPQHF | TGTGCCTGGAGTTATTCTATCAATCAGCCCCAGCATTTT | many | . | TRBJ1-5 | TRBV30
CASSPRDRVPHGYTF | TGTGCCAGCAGTCCCCGGGACAGGGTACCCCATGGCTACACCTTC | . | TRBD1 | TRBJ1-2 | TRBV6-1
CASSLGLAGGLNEQFF | TGCGCCAGCAGCTTGGGACTAGCGGGAGGGTTAAATGAGCAGTTCTTC | many | TRBD2 | TRBJ2-1 | TRBV5-1
CASSLNTIAGGETQYF | TGTGCCAGCAGTCTCAACACTATAGCGGGAGGCGAGACCCAGTACTTC | few | TRBD2 | TRBJ2-5 | TRBV12-3/TRBV12-4
CSVGGQGSYEQYF | TGCAGCGTTGGGGGACAGGGCTCCTACGAGCAGTACTTC | . | TRBD1 | TRBJ2-7 | TRBV29-1
CASSLHVGRGDQPQHF | TGTGCCAGCAGTTTACACGTTGGGAGGGGTGATCAGCCCCAGCATTTT | few | . | TRBJ1-5 | TRBV12-3/TRBV12-4
CSARAGLNTGELFF | TGCAGTGCTAGGGCGGGGTTGAACACCGGGGAGCTGTTTTTT | many | . | TRBJ2-2 | TRBV20-1
CASSISGTDLYNEQFF | TGTGCCAGCAGTATCTCCGGGACTGATCTCTACAATGAGCAGTTCTTC | many | . | TRBJ2-1 | TRBV27
CASSLNSHANTGELFF | TGTGCCAGCAGCTTAAACAGCCACGCGAACACCGGGGAGCTGTTTTTT | many | . | TRBJ2-2 | TRBV11-2
CASSETVLYGYTF | TGTGCCAGCAGTGAAACGGTCCTCTATGGCTACACCTTC | many | . | TRBJ1-2 | TRBV2
CASIYLDQETQYF | TGTGCCAGCATTTACCTGGACCAAGAGACCCAGTACTTC | . | . | TRBJ2-5 | TRBV6-4
CAWSVRSDYGYTF | TGTGCCTGGAGTGTACGGTCTGACTATGGCTACACCTTC | many | . | TRBJ1-2 | TRBV30
CASSLIAGGNNEQFF | TGTGCCAGCAGCCTAATTGCGGGAGGGAACAATGAGCAGTTCTTC | many | TRBD2 | TRBJ2-1 | TRBV7-3
CASRMESGGYQPQHF | TGCGCCAGCAGAATGGAGTCGGGGGGCTATCAGCCCCAGCATTTT | . | . | TRBJ1-5 | TRBV5-1
CASSFGAKELFF | TGTGCCAGCAGTTTCGGGGCTAAGGAGCTGTTTTTT | many | . | TRBJ2-2 | TRBV28
CASTITGAGTEAFF | TGTGCCAGCACCATTACAGGGGCAGGGACTGAAGCTTTCTTT | many | TRBD1 | TRBJ1-1 | TRBV6-1
CASSSSSGSEYEQFF | TGTGCCAGCTCATCGTCTAGCGGGAGCGAATATGAGCAGTTCTTC | many | TRBD2 | TRBJ2-1 | TRBV18
CASSAAPSNQPQHF | TGTGCCAGCAGCGCCGCCCCTAGCAATCAGCCCCAGCATTTT | many | . | TRBJ1-5 | TRBV11-1